The rows below give T cell receptor beta chains drawn from one sample of a study of T cells in Graves' hyperthyroidism and ophthalmopathy. TCRdb redid the calling of the multiplex PCR reads with MiXCR, one entry per CDR3 protein. The table records some 620,000 distinct CDR3 sequences, about a sixth of them present only once. Sequenced: blood. Source of these receptors: a woman aged 30 to 39 with Graves' hyperthyroidism. Each CDR3 is given with its conserved first and last residue. The D gene is left open where the match is weak. Size is omitted from some rows. Given values are once, few, many or a class for expanded clones.

clone_size | j_call | cdr3_length | d_call | v_call | cdr3_aa | cdr3_nt
many | TRBJ2-7 | 13 | NA | TRBV11-2 | CASSLDSVYEQYF | TGTGCCAGCAGCTTAGATTCGGTATACGAGCAGTACTTC
few | TRBJ1-2 | 14 | NA | TRBV9 | CASSATGIRGGYTF | TGTGCCAGCAGCGCTACCGGGATCAGGGGTGGCTACACCTTC
NA | TRBJ1-1 | 14 | TRBD1 | TRBV11-2 | CASRYTGGLSEAFF | TGTGCCAGCAGGTATACAGGGGGTTTATCTGAAGCTTTCTTT
few | TRBJ1-1 | 16 | NA | TRBV30 | CAWSPYSPSGYTEAFF | TGTGCCTGGAGTCCTTACTCCCCCTCGGGGTACACTGAAGCTTTCTTT
many | TRBJ2-1 | 14 | TRBD2 | TRBV27 | CASSRDRGGNEQFF | TGTGCCAGCAGCCGAGATCGGGGGGGGAATGAGCAGTTCTTC
few | TRBJ1-4 | 14 | NA | TRBV7-9 | CASSLTASNEKLFF | TGTGCCAGCAGCTTAACAGCCTCAAATGAAAAACTGTTTTTT
NA | TRBJ2-2 | 14 | NA | TRBV24-1 | CATSKRSNTGELFF | TGTGCCACCAGCAAGCGATCGAACACCGGGGAGCTGTTTTTT
NA | TRBJ2-3 | 15 | TRBD1 | TRBV18 | CASSPPQGATDAQYF | TGTGCCAGCTCACCCCCACAGGGGGCTACAGATGCGCAGTATTTT
many | TRBJ2-7 | 12 | NA | TRBV28 | CASTQGSYEQYF | TGTGCCAGCACACAAGGATCGTACGAGCAGTACTTC
many | TRBJ1-1 | 14 | NA | TRBV28 | CASSLLQANTEAFF | TGTGCCAGCAGCCTACTACAGGCGAACACTGAAGCTTTCTTT
NA | TRBJ1-1 | 14 | NA | TRBV4-1 | CASSQDPANTEAFF | TGCGCCAGCAGCCAAGATCCAGCTAACACTGAAGCTTTCTTT
many | TRBJ2-7 | 12 | TRBD1 | TRBV20-1 | CSATVGGGEQYF | TGCAGTGCAACTGTAGGGGGCGGGGAGCAGTACTTC
few | TRBJ1-5 | 15 | TRBD1 | TRBV19 | CASSHSGTVFQPQHF | TGTGCCAGTAGTCACTCCGGGACAGTATTTCAGCCCCAGCATTTT
many | TRBJ2-5 | 12 | TRBD1 | TRBV6-1 | CASSFDRGNMYF | TGTGCCAGCAGCTTCGACAGGGGCAACATGTACTTC
many | TRBJ1-5 | 17 | TRBD1 | TRBV2 | CASSWDRKNPGNQPQHF | TGTGCCAGCAGTTGGGACAGAAAAAACCCGGGCAATCAGCCCCAGCATTTT